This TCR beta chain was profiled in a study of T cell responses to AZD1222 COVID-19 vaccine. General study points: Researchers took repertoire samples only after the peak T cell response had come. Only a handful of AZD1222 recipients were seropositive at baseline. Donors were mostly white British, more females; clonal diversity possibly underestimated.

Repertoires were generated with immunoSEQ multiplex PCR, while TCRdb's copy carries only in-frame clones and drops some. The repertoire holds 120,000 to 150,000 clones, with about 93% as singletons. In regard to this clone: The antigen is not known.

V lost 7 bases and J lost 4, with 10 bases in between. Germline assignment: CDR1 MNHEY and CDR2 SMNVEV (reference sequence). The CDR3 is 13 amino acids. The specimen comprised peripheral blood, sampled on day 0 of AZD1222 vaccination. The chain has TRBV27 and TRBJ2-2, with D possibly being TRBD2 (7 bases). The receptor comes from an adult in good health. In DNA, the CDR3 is TGTGCCAGCATAGGGGGGGGCACCGGGGAGCTGTTTTTT. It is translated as CASIGGGTGELFF.